These 13 T cell receptor beta chains originate from one sample sequenced in a study of T cell responses to AZD1222 COVID-19 vaccine. The repertoire was sequenced with immunoSEQ multiplex PCR; TCRdb's copy has only in-frame clones and lacks some. The table lists 100,000 to 110,000 clones, about 88% of them singletons. Sequencing used peripheral blood, obtained on day 0 of AZD1222 vaccination. Receptors were obtained from an adult in good health.

This sequence joins TRBV7-9 and TRBJ2-3, with D perhaps matching TRBD2 (6 bases). The CDR3 totals 17 residues. The germline V and J ends were trimmed by 3 bases and 1 base, with 17 bases remaining between them. CDR1 and CDR2 (germline): SEHNR, FQNEAQ (reference sequence). CDR3 nucleotides: TGTGCCAGCAGCTTCTGGCGGGGTACCGCCGGCACAGATACGCAGTATTTT. As protein: CASSFWRGTAGTDTQYF.

The chain couples TRBV27 to TRBJ1-4; D might be TRBD1 (6 bases). The CDR3 runs 13 residues. V lost 4 bases to trimming and J lost 5 bases, with 8 bases between them. The germline V gene encodes CDR1 MNHEY and CDR2 SMNVEV (reference sequence). The CDR3 DNA is TGTGCCAGCAGTTCACAGGGAAATGAAAAACTGTTTTTT. This codes for CASSSQGNEKLFF.

J is TRBJ2-7 and V is TRBV5-6; 8 nucleotides align to TRBD2. Germline V gene sequence: CDR1 SGHDT, CDR2 YYEEEE. J lost 5 bases, V lost 0 bases, and 13 bases had no gene match. The CDR3 has 17 residues. The DNA of the CDR3 is TGTGCCAGCAGCTTGGAATTAGCGGGGCCGTCCGGGGACGAGCAGTACTTC. Translated: CASSLELAGPSGDEQYF. Based on the CDR3 plus reference TRBV5-6 and TRBJ2-7, the full variable domain is DAGVTQSPTHLIKTRGQQVTLRCSPKSGHDTVSWYQQALGQGPQFIFQYYEEEERQRGNFPDRFSGHQFPNYSSELNVNALLLGDSALYLCASSLELAGPSGDEQYFGPGTRLTVT.

The chain is built from TRBV10-3 and TRBJ2-5; 7 nucleotides align to TRBD1. Losses at the gene ends were 8 bases for V and 2 bases for J; bases not matched to a gene: 8. The CDR3 extends over 14 amino acids. The germline gives CDR1 ENHRY, CDR2 SYGVKD. The CDR3: CAIGDLQGQETQYF. The CDR3 nucleotides read TGTGCCATCGGCGACCTACAGGGGCAAGAGACCCAGTACTTC.

The rearrangement uses TRBV9 and TRBJ1-1; D not certain. This CDR3 contains 15 residues. Trimming stripped 0 bases from V and 0 bases from J, with 9 bases between. CDR1 is SGDLS and CDR2 is YYNGEE in the germline V gene. The CDR3 region is CASSVEGWMNTEAFF. The DNA of the CDR3 is TGTGCCAGCAGCGTAGAAGGGTGGATGAACACTGAAGCTTTCTTT.

J is TRBJ2-7 and V is TRBV9, with no clear D. This CDR3 is built from 18 residues. Per germline, CDR1 SGDLS and CDR2 YYNGEE. Trimming shortened V by 0 bases and J by 2 bases, and 21 bases separated the two germline ends. The chain's CDR3 is CASSVAPSAEDTTYEQYF. The CDR3, as DNA: TGTGCCAGCAGCGTAGCTCCAAGCGCAGAGGATACAACCTACGAGCAGTACTTC.

The sample holds one count of this clone. The chain links TRBV19 to TRBJ1-5; 7 bases line up with TRBD1. The germline CDR1 and CDR2 sequences are LNHDA and SQIVND (reference sequence). Unmatched junction bases numbered 4, after V lost 1 base and J lost 7 bases. The CDR3 sequence is 14 residues long. CDR3 protein: CASSIGQGGQPQHF. The CDR3 DNA follows: TGTGCCAGTAGTATAGGACAGGGTGGGCAGCCCCAGCATTTT. Based on the CDR3 plus reference TRBV19 and TRBJ1-5, the full variable domain is DGGITQSPKYLFRKEGQNVTLSCEQNLNHDAMYWYRQDPGQGLRLIYYSQIVNDFQKGDIAEGYSVSREKKESFPLTVTSAQKNPTAFYLCASSIGQGGQPQHFGDGTRLSIL.

This clone was detected a few times. The chain recombines TRBV9 with TRBJ1-1; a weak D match, TRBD1 (6 bases). Trimming removed 6 bases from V and 0 bases from J, with 9 bases in between. The CDR3 is 13 amino acids. The germline CDR1 and CDR2 sequences are SGDLS and YYNGEE. In DNA form, the CDR3 reads TGTGCCAGCAACAGGGAGATGAACACTGAAGCTTTCTTT. Residues: CASNREMNTEAFF.

This chain links TRBV6-5 with TRBJ1-2, with unresolved D. Looked up from germline, CDR1 is MNHEY and CDR2 is SVGAGI. The V and J ends lost 6 bases and 6 bases respectively, with 14 bases between them. This CDR3 has 13 residues. The CDR3 DNA follows: TGTGCCAGCAGGGCCACGTGGGCAGATGGCTACACCTTC. Translating gives CASRATWADGYTF.

In this sample, this clone turned up once. The chain is built from TRBV6-2 or TRBV6-3 and TRBJ1-1; no clear D. From germline, CDR1 is MNHEY and CDR2 SVGEGT. The CDR3 is 13 amino acids. Trimming stripped 6 bases from V and 1 base from J, with 9 bases between. CDR3 sequence: CASSGGRNTEAFF. For the CDR3, the DNA is TGTGCCAGCAGCGGCGGGCGGAACACTGAAGCTTTCTTT.

V is TRBV15 and J is TRBJ1-5; the D is unclear. From germline, CDR1 is LNHNV and CDR2 YYDKDF (reference sequence). The CDR3 has 15 residues. Trimming left V 0 bases short and J 0 bases short, with 6 bases between. Here the CDR3 DNA reads TGTGCCACCAGCAGAGATGGCCATAGCAATCAGCCCCAGCATTTT. This gives the protein CATSRDGHSNQPQHF. The full variable domain, its missing parts supplied by reference TRBV15 and TRBJ1-5, is DAMVIQNPRYQVTQFGKPVTLSCSQTLNHNVMYWYQQKSSQAPKLLFHYYDKDFNNEADTPDNFQSRRPNTSFCFLDIRSPGLGDTAMYLCATSRDGHSNQPQHFGDGTRLSIL.

The rearrangement joins TRBV4-3 to TRBJ1-5, with 9 positions matching TRBD1. The CDR3 has 15 residues. Germline values: CDR1 LGHNA, CDR2 YSLEER. With 3 bases clipped from V and 6 bases from J, the junction kept 6 bases outside the gene matches. The chain's CDR3 is CASSQDRGLGQPQHF. CDR3 in DNA: TGCGCCAGCAGCCAGGACAGGGGTCTAGGTCAGCCCCAGCATTTT.

This chain uses TRBV7-2 with TRBJ2-2, with 16 bases that match TRBD2. V was clipped by 5 bases and J by 4 bases; unmatched bases: 4. This CDR3 is built from 17 residues. CDR1 is SGHTA and CDR2 is FQGNSA in the germline V gene. CDR3 loop: CASSLGLAGGPTGELFF. CDR3 DNA sequence: TGTGCCAGCAGCCTGGGACTAGCGGGAGGGCCCACCGGGGAGCTGTTTTTT.